This T cell receptor (beta chain) was found in a study of identifying expanded T cells in peripheral blood. Study-wide results and limits: Technical replicates showed approximately 1.2 changed clones; about two weeks 15 to 20; four weeks 19. Variance in clone template counts between two-week samples significantly increased with total template count across all healthy donors.

Healthy donors had no documented immune events, such as infections, while sampled. Turning to this clone: What it binds is not known.

This CDR3 contains 14 residues. CDR1 and CDR2 from the germline V gene are SGHTA and FQGNSA. V was pared by 5 bases and J by 4 bases, with 12 bases between. The table came from immunoSEQ multiplex PCR; TCRdb's copy has only in-frame clones and leaves some out. The data hold roughly 92,000 clones, with 70% to 90% observed a single time. Sequenced input: blood. The sequence was collected from a person aged 18 to 70 in good health. The chain uses TRBV7-2 and TRBJ1-5; D is unresolved. CDR3 sequence reads: CASSRGIENQPQHF. The CDR3 DNA sequence: TGTGCCAGCAGCCGCGGGATAGAGAATCAGCCCCAGCATTTT.